This T cell receptor (beta chain) was observed in a study of T-cell reconstitution after alpha-beta-depleted transplantation in children. Study results and caveats: Reported findings indicate that, about two months after transplant, alpha-beta T cells came from several hundred expanded clones, which were derived from non-depleted graft cells. Elevated TCRbeta diversity at day 60 was traced, in some patients, to surviving recipient T cells and thymic progenitors. Diversity and T-cell counts at one year after transplant derived mostly from new T cells.

V lost 3 bases and J lost 1; bases outside the gene matches: 14. Germline lookup yields CDR1 DFQATT and CDR2 SNEGSKA (reference sequence). This CDR3 spans 20 amino acids. Unique molecular identifiers were built into the TCRbeta library. TCRdb processed the PCR reads anew with MiXCR; each CDR3 protein has one entry. Of approximately 490,000 distinct CDR3 sequences in the sample, roughly 10% are singletons; the top ten hold roughly 2.1%. This clonotype has ten or more counts. Its antigen is unidentified. This clonotype originated in a child aged 2-15 years with inherited bone marrow failure, due to receive a stem cell transplant. This chain uses TRBV20-1 with TRBJ2-1, with 14 nucleotides matching TRBD2. The sample consisted of PBMCs, taken before TCRalphabeta/CD19-depleted stem cell transplant. Here the CDR3 reads CSARVHWGTSGRSSYNEQFF. In nucleotides, the CDR3 is TGCAGTGCTAGGGTACATTGGGGGACTAGCGGGAGATCGTCCTACAATGAGCAGTTCTTC.